This T cell receptor beta chain is drawn from a study of molecular identifiers for immune sequencing clone quantification. General study points: Clones above 20 RNA copies contained over 98% of effector molecules but under 1% of naive ones.

One entry per CDR3 protein, called by TCRdb with MiXCR from the PCR reads. The sample has about 300,000 distinct CDR3 sequences, about 20% seen once. CDR1 is SGHVS, CDR2 FNYEAQ, per germline. There are 13 residues in the CDR3. The germline V and J ends were trimmed by 1 base and 3 bases, with 6 bases remaining between them. This clonotype was counted many times. Its specificity is not known. The source of this sequence is a human donor in good health. Some libraries in this study had Jurkat cell RNA spiked in. The V gene is TRBV7-6, the J gene TRBJ2-5; D unresolved. Sequencing was carried out using naive CD8+ T cells from blood, with Jurkat cell RNA spiked in. Subset meaning: FACS-sorted CD8+CD4-CCR7+CD45RA+ naive T cells. DNA of the CDR3: TGTGCCAGCAGCTTAGACTATAAAGAGACCCAGTACTTC. It codes for CASSLDYKETQYF. Full variable domain (outside the CDR3, taken from reference TRBV7-6 and TRBJ2-5): GAGVSQSPRYKVTKRGQDVALRCDPISGHVSLYWYRQALGQGPEFLTYFNYEAQQDKSGLPNDRFSAERPEGSISTLTIQRTEQRDSAMYRCASSLDYKETQYFGPGTRLLVL.